Following are 4 T cell receptor beta chains from one sample sequenced in a study of cytomegalovirus exposure and HLA in healthy donors (dated by TCRdb to 2017 to 2019). Library preparation used the immunoSEQ multiplex PCR assay. Not all clones reach the TCRdb copy of this immuneACCESS table, which keeps in-frame sequences only. Checked studies attribute under half of the gap to unresolved V genes and leave the rest unexplained. A total of about 150,000 clones appear in this sample, 86% of them only once. The leading ten clones occupy about 2.2% of the sample. The sample taken for sequencing was PBMCs. The receptors shown here come from a human donor in good health.

V gene TRBV7-9 combines with J gene TRBJ2-2; unclear D gene. Germline lookup yields CDR1 SEHNR and CDR2 FQNEAQ (reference sequence). This CDR3 spans 15 amino acids. The V end was cut by 3 bases, the J end by 0 bases, with 8 bases between. The CDR3 spells CASSFHSTNTGELFF. The CDR3 DNA reads TGTGCCAGCAGCTTTCACTCGACGAACACCGGGGAGCTGTTTTTT.

The V call is TRBV27, the J call TRBJ1-4; D gene ambiguous. V was shortened by 4 bases and J by 0 bases, with 12 bases between the two germline ends. The CDR3 is made up of 16 amino acids. Germline lookup yields CDR1 MNHEY and CDR2 SMNVEV (reference sequence). The CDR3 region has the DNA TGTGCCAGCAGTTCTCTGGGAGGACCAACTAATGAAAAACTGTTTTTT. Protein sequence: CASSSLGGPTNEKLFF. Together with reference TRBV27 and TRBJ1-4, the CDR3 gives the full variable domain: EAQVTQNPRYLITVTGKKLTVTCSQNMNHEYMSWYRQDPGLGLRQIYYSMNVEVTDKGDVPEGYKVSRKEKRNFPLILESPSPNQTSLYFCASSSLGGPTNEKLFFGSGTQLSVL.

This chain connects TRBV7-2 to TRBJ2-1, with a weak D call TRBD2 (5 bases). Trimming removed 5 bases from V and 7 bases from J, with 15 bases in between. Germline V gene sequence: CDR1 SGHTA, CDR2 FQGNSA. The CDR3 covers 14 residues. The CDR3 is CASSLRGSRNEQFF. In nucleotides, the CDR3 is TGTGCCAGCAGCCTCCGGGGTAGCCGGAATGAGCAGTTCTTC.

The V and J genes are TRBV28 and TRBJ2-1, with 12 nucleotides matching TRBD2. CDR1 is MDHEN, CDR2 SYDVKM, per germline. There are 16 residues in the CDR3. The trim removed 2 bases at V and 3 bases at J, leaving 2 bases unmatched. In DNA form, the CDR3 reads TGTGCCAGCAGTTTACCGGGACTAGCGGGCTACAATGAGCAGTTCTTC. Translating it yields CASSLPGLAGYNEQFF.